This T cell receptor beta chain was recorded in a study of cytomegalovirus exposure and HLA in healthy donors. The PCR was carried out with 60 Vbeta primers and 13 Jbeta primers. This table comes from immunoSEQ multiplex PCR, and its TCRdb copy is limited to in-frame clones, with some not included. Altogether 95,000 to 150,000 clones are present, approximately 65% being singletons, with the ten largest covering 1.5%. With respect to this clone: The antigen is not known.

Study conclusions and caveats: As immune exposure information, only CMV serostatus was available.

Germline V CDR1 and CDR2: MNHNY, SVGAGI (reference sequence). This CDR3 comprises 14 residues. V lost 6 bases to trimming and J lost 0 bases; unmatched junction nucleotides: 5. Although they were nominally healthy when sampled, donors likely had unrecorded immune exposures. The sequence came from a young man in good health and CMV-seronegative. This chain joins TRBV6-6 and TRBJ2-7, with 7 bases aligning to TRBD1. Sequenced: PBMCs. The CDR3 is CASRQGQSSYEQYF. In DNA, the CDR3 is TGTGCCAGCAGGCAGGGACAGAGCTCCTACGAGCAGTACTTC.